This T cell receptor (beta chain) was sequenced for a study of vaccination effects on CD4 cells after COVID-19. ViraFEST used viral peptide pools to expand antigen-specific CD4+ T cells before sequencing. Once cultured for roughly nine days, the cells underwent separation to obtain CD4+ T cells. No vaccinee had earlier SARS-CoV-2 infection, and nucleocapsid antibodies were negative. CDR3 length: 15 residues. Germline V gene lookup returns CDR1 MNHEY and CDR2 SVGEGT. V trimming: 2 bases; J trimming: 5 bases; junction bases outside the gene matches: 6. The table came from immunoSEQ multiplex PCR; TCRdb's copy has only in-frame clones and leaves some out. The sample contains roughly 52,000 clones, 55% to 75% of which appear only once. In regard to this clone: Its antigen is not known.

The source material was CD4+ T cells from PBMCs cultured with SARS-CoV-2 spike peptides, sampled before COVID-19 vaccination. The chain links TRBV6-2 or TRBV6-3 to TRBJ2-5; the match to TRBD2 covers 9 bases. The receptor's source is a human donor who received a COVID-19 vaccine. The CDR3 DNA is TGTGCCAGCAGTTACGGGCGGGGGGGCAGGGAGACCCAGTACTTC. It is translated as CASSYGRGGRETQYF.